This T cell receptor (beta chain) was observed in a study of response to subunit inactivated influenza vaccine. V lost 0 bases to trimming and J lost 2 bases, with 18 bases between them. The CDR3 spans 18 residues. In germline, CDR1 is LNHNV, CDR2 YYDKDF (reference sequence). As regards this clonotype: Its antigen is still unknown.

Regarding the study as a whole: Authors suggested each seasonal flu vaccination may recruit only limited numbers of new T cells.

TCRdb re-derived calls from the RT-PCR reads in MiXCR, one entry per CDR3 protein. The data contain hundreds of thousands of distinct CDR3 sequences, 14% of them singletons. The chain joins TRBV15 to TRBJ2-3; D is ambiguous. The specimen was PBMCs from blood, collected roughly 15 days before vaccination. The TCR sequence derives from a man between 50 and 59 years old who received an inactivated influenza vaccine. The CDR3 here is CATSRDRAPRRNTDTQYF. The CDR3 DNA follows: TGTGCCACCAGCAGAGATCGGGCTCCCCGGCGGAACACAGATACGCAGTATTTT.